This TCR beta chain was retrieved from a study of blood T cell repertoires in COVID-19. Study in general: The United States, Italy and Spain supplied acute and convalescent COVID-19 samples. Sources were T cells, B-cell-depleted T cells, or PBMCs; the material itself was cDNA or gDNA.

How the authors handled the data: Estimation of nucleated cell counts relied on the amplification of reference gene primers. Sequencing was performed with immunoSEQ multiplex PCR; in TCRdb, only in-frame clones are kept and a portion is missing. V and J calls and clone size are as listed in that table; D and trimming were resolved from the DNA. This table holds 50,000 to 60,000 clones, about 88% found once. Trimming pared 10 bases from V and 10 bases from J, leaving 23 bases between. Germline V gene sequence: CDR1 LNHDA, CDR2 SQIVND (reference sequence). This CDR3 comprises 14 residues. Sequenced input: peripheral blood. The receptor was isolated from a man aged 55 to 70 with active COVID-19. The chain carries TRBV19 and TRBJ2-1; tentative D call: TRBD2 (7 bases). CDR3: CATRPLGGGQEQFF. The CDR3 DNA reads TGTGCCACACGGCCGTTAGGGGGGGGTCAGGAGCAGTTCTTC.